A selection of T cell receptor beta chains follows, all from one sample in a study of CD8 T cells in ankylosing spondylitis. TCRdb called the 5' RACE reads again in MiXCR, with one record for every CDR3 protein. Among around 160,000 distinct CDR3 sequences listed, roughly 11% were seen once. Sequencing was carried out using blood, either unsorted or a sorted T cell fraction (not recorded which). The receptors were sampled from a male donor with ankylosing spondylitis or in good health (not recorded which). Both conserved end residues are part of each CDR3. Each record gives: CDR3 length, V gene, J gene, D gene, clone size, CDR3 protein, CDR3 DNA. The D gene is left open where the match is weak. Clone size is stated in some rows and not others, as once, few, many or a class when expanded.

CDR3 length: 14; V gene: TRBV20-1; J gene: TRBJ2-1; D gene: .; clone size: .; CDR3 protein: CSARTPGSGDEQFF; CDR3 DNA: TGCAGTGCTAGAACGCCTGGCAGTGGCGATGAGCAGTTCTTC
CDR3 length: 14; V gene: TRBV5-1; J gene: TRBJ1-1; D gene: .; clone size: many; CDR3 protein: CASSLDWGVSEAFF; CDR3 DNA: TGCGCCAGCAGCTTGGATTGGGGTGTATCTGAAGCTTTCTTT
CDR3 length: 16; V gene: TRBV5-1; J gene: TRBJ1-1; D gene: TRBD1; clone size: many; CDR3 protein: CASSLSGTGKNTEAFF; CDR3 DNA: TGCGCCAGCAGCCTATCCGGGACAGGGAAGAACACTGAAGCTTTCTTT
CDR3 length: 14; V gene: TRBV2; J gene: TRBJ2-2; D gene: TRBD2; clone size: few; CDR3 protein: CASRVAGNTGELFF; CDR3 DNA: TGTGCCAGCAGGGTAGCGGGGAACACCGGGGAGCTGTTTTTT
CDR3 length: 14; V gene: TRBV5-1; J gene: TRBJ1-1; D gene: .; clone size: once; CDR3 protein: CASSLEAARAEAFF; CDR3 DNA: TGCGCCAGCAGCTTGGAGGCAGCAAGGGCTGAAGCTTTCTTT
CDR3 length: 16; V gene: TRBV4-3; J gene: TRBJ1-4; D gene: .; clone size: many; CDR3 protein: CASSQDLNGWDEKLFF; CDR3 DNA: TGCGCCAGCAGCCAAGATCTTAACGGGTGGGATGAAAAACTGTTTTTT
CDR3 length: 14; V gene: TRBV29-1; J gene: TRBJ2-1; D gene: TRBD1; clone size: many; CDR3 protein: CSVRDRGGNNEQFF; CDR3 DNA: TGCAGCGTCCGTGACAGGGGAGGTAACAATGAGCAGTTCTTC
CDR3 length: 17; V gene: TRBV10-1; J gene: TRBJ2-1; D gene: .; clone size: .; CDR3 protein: CASSEEVNRDPYNEQFF; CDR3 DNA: TGCGCCAGCAGTGAGGAGGTGAATAGGGATCCCTACAATGAGCAGTTCTTC
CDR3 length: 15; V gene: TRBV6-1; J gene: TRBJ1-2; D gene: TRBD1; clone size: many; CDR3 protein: CASSEVGDRANGYTF; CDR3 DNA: TGTGCCAGCAGTGAAGTAGGAGACAGGGCAAATGGCTACACCTTC
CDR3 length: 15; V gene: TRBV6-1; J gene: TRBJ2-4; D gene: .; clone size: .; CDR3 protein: CASSPQGILKNIQYF; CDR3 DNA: TGTGCCAGCAGCCCACAGGGAATCCTCAAAAACATTCAGTACTTC
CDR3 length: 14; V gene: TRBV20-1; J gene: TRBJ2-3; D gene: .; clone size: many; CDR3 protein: CSARFSHSLDTQYF; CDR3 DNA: TGCAGTGCTAGATTTAGCCACAGTCTAGATACGCAGTATTTT
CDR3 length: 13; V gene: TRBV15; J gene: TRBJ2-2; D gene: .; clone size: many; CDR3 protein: CATGHPNTGELFF; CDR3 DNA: TGTGCCACCGGGCATCCGAACACCGGGGAGCTGTTTTTT
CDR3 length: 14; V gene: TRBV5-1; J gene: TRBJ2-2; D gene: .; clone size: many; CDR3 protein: CASSVGGNTGELFF; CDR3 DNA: TGCGCCAGCAGCGTGGGAGGAAACACCGGGGAGCTGTTTTTT
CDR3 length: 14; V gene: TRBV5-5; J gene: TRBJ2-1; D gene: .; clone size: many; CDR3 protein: CASSLGGFHNEQFF; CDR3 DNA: TGTGCCAGCAGCTTGGGAGGGTTCCACAATGAGCAGTTCTTC
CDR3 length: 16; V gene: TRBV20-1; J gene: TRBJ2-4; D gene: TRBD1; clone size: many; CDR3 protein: CSAYEQGSGAKNIQYF; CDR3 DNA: TGCAGTGCTTATGAACAGGGGTCGGGAGCCAAAAACATTCAGTACTTC
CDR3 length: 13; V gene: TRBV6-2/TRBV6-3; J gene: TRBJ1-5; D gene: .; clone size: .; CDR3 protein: CASSSTGQSAQHF; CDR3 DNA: TGTGCCAGCAGCTCGACTGGGCAATCAGCCCAGCATTTT
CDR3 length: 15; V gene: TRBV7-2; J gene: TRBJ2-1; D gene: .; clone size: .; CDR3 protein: CASSHDSPGYNEQFF; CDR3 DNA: TGTGCCAGCAGCCACGACTCTCCGGGCTACAATGAGCAGTTCTTC
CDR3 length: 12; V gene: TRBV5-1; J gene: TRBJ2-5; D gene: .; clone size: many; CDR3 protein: CASSSGSETQYF; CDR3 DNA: TGCGCCAGCAGCTCAGGGTCAGAGACCCAGTACTTC
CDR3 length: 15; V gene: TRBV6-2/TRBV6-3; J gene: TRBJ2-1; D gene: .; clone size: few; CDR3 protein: CASRPGEQGIDEQFF; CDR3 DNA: TGTGCCAGCAGGCCCGGGGAACAGGGAATAGATGAGCAGTTCTTC
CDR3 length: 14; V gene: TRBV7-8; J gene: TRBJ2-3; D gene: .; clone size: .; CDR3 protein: CASSFTGPTDTQYF; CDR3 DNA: TGTGCCAGCAGCTTTACAGGGCCCACAGATACGCAGTATTTT
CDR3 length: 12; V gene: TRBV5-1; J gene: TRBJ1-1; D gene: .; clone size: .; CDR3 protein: CASRRVGDEAFF; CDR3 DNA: TGCGCCAGCCGTAGGGTGGGTGATGAAGCTTTCTTT
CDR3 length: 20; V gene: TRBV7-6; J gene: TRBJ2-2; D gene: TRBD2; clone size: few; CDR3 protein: CASSLAVARRREGSTGELFF; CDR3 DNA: TGTGCCAGCAGCTTAGCGGTTGCAAGAAGGCGGGAGGGTAGCACCGGGGAGCTGTTTTTT
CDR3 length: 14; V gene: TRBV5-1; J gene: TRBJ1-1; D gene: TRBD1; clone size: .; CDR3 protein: CASSWTGTDTEAFF; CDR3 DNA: TGCGCCAGCAGCTGGACAGGAACGGACACTGAAGCTTTCTTT
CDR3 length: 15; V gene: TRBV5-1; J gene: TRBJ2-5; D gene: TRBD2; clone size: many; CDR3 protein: CASSLPSGGQETQYF; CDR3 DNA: TGCGCCAGCAGCCTGCCTAGCGGAGGCCAAGAGACCCAGTACTTC
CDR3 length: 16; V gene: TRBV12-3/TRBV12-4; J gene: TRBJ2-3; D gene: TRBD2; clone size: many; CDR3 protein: CASSFSSGDYTDTQYF; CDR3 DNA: TGTGCCAGCAGCTTTAGTAGCGGGGACTACACAGATACGCAGTATTTT
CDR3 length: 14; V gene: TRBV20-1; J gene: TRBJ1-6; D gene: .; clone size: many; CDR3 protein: CSAPSPTGNSPLHF; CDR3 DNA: TGCAGTGCTCCCTCTCCTACAGGGAATTCACCCCTCCACTTT
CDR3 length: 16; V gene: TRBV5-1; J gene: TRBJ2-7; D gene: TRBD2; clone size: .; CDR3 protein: CASSLEGLAGDHEQYF; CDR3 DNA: TGCGCCAGCAGCTTGGAGGGACTAGCGGGAGACCACGAGCAGTACTTC
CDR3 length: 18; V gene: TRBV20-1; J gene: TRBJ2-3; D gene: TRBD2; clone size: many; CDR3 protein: CSARAPPGTSPTRDTQYF; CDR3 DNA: TGCAGTGCTAGAGCCCCACCAGGGACTAGTCCCACACGGGATACGCAGTATTTT
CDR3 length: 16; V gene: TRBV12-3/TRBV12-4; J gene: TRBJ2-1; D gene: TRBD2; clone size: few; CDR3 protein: CASSSIAGRPYNEQFF; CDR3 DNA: TGTGCCAGCAGTTCGATAGCGGGACGGCCCTACAATGAGCAGTTCTTC
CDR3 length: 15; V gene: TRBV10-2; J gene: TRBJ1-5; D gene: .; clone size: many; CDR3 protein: CASSERGVGDQPQHF; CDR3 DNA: TGCGCCAGCAGTGAGAGAGGTGTGGGGGATCAGCCCCAGCATTTT
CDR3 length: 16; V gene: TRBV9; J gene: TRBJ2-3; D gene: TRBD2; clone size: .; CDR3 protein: CASSALLAGGTDTQYF; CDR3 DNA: TGTGCCAGCAGCGCCCTGCTAGCGGGGGGCACAGATACGCAGTATTTT
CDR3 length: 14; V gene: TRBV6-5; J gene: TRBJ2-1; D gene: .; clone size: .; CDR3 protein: CASSYDLGGNEQFF; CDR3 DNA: TGTGCCAGCAGTTACGACCTAGGTGGCAATGAGCAGTTCTTC
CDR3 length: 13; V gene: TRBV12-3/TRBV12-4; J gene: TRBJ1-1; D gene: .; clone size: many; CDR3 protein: CASSANGYTEAFF; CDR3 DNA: TGTGCCAGCAGCGCCAACGGGTACACTGAAGCTTTCTTT
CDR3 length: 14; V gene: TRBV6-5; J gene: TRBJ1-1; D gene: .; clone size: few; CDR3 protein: CASSYDQRGSEAFF; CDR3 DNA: TGTGCCAGCAGTTACGATCAGAGGGGTTCTGAAGCTTTCTTT
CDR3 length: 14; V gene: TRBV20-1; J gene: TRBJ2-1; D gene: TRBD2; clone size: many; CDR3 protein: CSATIGRGRNEQFF; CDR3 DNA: TGCAGTGCCACAATAGGGCGGGGGAGGAATGAGCAGTTCTTC
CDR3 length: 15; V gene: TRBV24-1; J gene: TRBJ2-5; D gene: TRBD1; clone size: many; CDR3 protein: CATSDNGQGQETQYF; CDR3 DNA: TGTGCCACCAGTGATAACGGACAGGGGCAAGAGACCCAGTACTTC
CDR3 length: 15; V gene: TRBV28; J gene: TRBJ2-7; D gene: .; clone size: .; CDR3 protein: CASTLGALSSYEQYF; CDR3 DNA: TGTGCCAGCACTCTAGGGGCTTTAAGCTCCTACGAGCAGTACTTC
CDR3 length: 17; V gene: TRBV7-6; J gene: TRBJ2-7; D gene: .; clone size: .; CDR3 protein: CASSLGAQGLSSYEQYF; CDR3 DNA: TGTGCCAGCAGCTTAGGGGCACAGGGTCTGAGCTCCTACGAGCAGTACTTC
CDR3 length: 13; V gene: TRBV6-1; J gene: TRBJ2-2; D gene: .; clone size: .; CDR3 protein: CASRPQGTGGLFF; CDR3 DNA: TGTGCCAGCAGACCTCAGGGGACCGGGGGGCTGTTTTTT
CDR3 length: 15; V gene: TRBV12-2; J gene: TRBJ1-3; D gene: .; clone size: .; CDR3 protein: CACRLARMFWNTIYF; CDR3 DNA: TGTGCATGTCGCTTAGCCAGGATGTTCTGGAACACCATATATTTT
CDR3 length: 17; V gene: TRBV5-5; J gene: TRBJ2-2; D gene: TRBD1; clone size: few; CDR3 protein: CASSPPGQGSRGGELFF; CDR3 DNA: TGTGCCAGCAGCCCGCCGGGACAGGGTAGTCGCGGCGGGGAGCTGTTTTTT
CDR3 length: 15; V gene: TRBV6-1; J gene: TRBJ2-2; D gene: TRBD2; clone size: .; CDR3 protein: CASSIAGVDTGELFF; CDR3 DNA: TGTGCCAGCTCCATAGCGGGAGTTGACACCGGGGAGCTGTTTTTT
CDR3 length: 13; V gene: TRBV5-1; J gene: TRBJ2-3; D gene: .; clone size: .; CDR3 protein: CASSLEGSDTQYF; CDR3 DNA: TGCGCCAGCAGCTTGGAGGGATCAGATACGCAGTATTTT
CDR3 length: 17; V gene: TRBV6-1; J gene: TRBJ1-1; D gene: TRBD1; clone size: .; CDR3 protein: CASATGRGGGMNTEAFF; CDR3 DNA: TGTGCCAGCGCGACAGGGCGGGGGGGAGGCATGAACACTGAAGCTTTCTTT
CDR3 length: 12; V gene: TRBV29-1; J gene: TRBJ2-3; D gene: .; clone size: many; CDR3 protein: CSVVVSTDTQYF; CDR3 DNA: TGCAGCGTTGTAGTTAGCACAGATACGCAGTATTTT
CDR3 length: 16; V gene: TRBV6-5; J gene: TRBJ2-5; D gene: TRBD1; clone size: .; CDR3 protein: CASSYPGQQNEETQYF; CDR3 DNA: TGTGCCAGCAGTTACCCGGGACAGCAGAATGAAGAGACCCAGTACTTC
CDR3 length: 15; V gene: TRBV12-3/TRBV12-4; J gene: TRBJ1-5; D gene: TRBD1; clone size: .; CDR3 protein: CASTLTGGSNQPQHF; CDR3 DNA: TGTGCCAGCACTCTGACAGGGGGGAGCAATCAGCCCCAGCATTTT
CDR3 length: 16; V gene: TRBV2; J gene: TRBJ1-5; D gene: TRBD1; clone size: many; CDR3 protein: CASSKLGQGASQPQHF; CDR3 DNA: TGTGCCAGCAGCAAACTGGGACAGGGGGCAAGTCAGCCCCAGCATTTT
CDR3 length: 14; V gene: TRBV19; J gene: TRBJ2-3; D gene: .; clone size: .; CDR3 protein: CASNDGISTDTQYF; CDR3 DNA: TGTGCCAGTAACGACGGGATAAGCACAGATACGCAGTATTTT
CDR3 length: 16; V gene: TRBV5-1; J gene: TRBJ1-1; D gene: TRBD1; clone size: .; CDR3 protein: CASSLRLEGANTEAFF; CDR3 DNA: TGCGCCAGCAGCCTCCGGCTGGAGGGGGCGAACACTGAAGCTTTCTTT
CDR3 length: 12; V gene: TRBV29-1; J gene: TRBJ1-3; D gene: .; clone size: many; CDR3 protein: CSVGRAGNTIYF; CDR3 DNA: TGCAGCGTTGGCAGGGCCGGAAACACCATATATTTT
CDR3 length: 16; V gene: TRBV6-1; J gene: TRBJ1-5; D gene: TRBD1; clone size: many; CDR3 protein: CASSHARTGSNQPQHF; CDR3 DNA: TGTGCCAGCAGTCATGCCCGGACAGGTAGCAATCAGCCCCAGCATTTT
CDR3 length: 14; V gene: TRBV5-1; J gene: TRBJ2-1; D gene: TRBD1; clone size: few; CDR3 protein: CASSIPTGDNEQFF; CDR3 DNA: TGCGCCAGCAGCATACCAACAGGGGACAATGAGCAGTTCTTC
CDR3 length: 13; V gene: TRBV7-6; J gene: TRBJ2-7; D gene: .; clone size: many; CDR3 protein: CASSLLISYEQYF; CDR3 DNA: TGTGCCAGCAGCTTACTTATCTCCTACGAGCAGTACTTC
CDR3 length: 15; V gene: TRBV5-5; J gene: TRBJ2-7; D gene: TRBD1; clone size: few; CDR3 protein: CASSLAGTAHLEQYF; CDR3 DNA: TGTGCCAGCAGCTTGGCGGGGACAGCCCACCTCGAGCAGTACTTC
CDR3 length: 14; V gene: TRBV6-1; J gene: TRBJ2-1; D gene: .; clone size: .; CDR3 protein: CASITEWSYNEQFF; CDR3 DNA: TGTGCCAGCATCACGGAGTGGTCCTACAATGAGCAGTTCTTC